The following is a T cell receptor (beta chain) sequence with its context. Per the authors' pipeline: Amplified reference gene primers provided the basis for estimating nucleated cell counts. Clones were read by immunoSEQ multiplex PCR, and TCRdb kept only the in-frame ones, dropping some. V and J calls and clone size follow that table, whereas D and trimming were derived from the DNA. Among about 160,000 clones listed, roughly four fifths were seen once. Germline-derived CDR1 and CDR2 are SGHNT and YYREEE (reference sequence). The germline V and J ends were trimmed by 0 bases and 5 bases, with 14 bases remaining between them. This CDR3 contains 16 residues. The sample originates from a study of blood T cell repertoires in COVID-19. Study at large: COVID-19 samples collected from the United States, Italy and Spain covered acute and convalescent phases. The cDNA or gDNA used as material had been derived from T cells, B-cell-depleted T cells, or PBMCs.

The TCR comes from a man aged 55 to 70 with active or convalescent COVID-19. The J gene is TRBJ2-2, the V gene TRBV5-4; maybe TRBD1 (6 bases). The sequencing sample was made of peripheral blood. The CDR3 DNA reads TGTGCCAGCAGCTTGGAACAGGGTGTTGGTACCGGGGAGCTGTTTTTT. It yields the protein CASSLEQGVGTGELFF.